The source of this T cell receptor (beta chain) is a study of cytomegalovirus exposure and HLA in healthy donors. Study in general: Earlier results showed 120 million or so unique TCR beta sequences derived from roughly 180 million T cells.

Researchers ran the PCR with 60 Vbeta and 13 Jbeta primers. This table comes from immunoSEQ multiplex PCR, and its TCRdb copy is limited to in-frame clones, with some not included. Here the sample spans 100,000 to 150,000 clones, about 83% being singletons. The origin of this receptor is a girl aged 2-10 years in good health and CMV-seronegative. The sequencing sample was made of PBMCs.

The CDR3 nucleotides are TGCAGCGTTATAGGACTGAGGAACACTGAAGCTTTCTTT. Residues: CSVIGLRNTEAFF. The chain links TRBV29-1 to TRBJ1-1, with D uncertain. Germline values: CDR1 SQVTM, CDR2 ANQGSEA. Trimming stripped 5 bases from V and 1 base from J, with 11 bases between. CDR3 length: 13 residues. Together with reference TRBV29-1 and TRBJ1-1, the CDR3 gives the full variable domain: SAVISQKPSRDICQRGTSLTIQCQVDSQVTMMFWYRQQPGQSLTLIATANQGSEATYESGFVIDKFPISRPNLTFSTLTVSNMSPEDSSIYLCSVIGLRNTEAFFGQGTRLTVV.